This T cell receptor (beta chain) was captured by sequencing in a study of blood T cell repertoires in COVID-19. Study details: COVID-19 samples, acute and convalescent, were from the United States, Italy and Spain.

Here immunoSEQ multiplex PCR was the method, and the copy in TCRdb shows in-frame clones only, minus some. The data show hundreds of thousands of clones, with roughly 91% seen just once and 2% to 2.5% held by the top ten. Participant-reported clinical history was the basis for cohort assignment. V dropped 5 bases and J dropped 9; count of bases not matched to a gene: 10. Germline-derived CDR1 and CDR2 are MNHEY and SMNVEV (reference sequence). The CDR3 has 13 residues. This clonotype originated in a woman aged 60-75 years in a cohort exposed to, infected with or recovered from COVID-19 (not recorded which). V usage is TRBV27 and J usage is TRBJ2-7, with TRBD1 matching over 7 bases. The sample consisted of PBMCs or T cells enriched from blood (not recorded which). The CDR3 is CASSPRDSYGQYF. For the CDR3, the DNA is TGTGCCAGCAGTCCCCGGGACAGCTATGGGCAGTACTTC.